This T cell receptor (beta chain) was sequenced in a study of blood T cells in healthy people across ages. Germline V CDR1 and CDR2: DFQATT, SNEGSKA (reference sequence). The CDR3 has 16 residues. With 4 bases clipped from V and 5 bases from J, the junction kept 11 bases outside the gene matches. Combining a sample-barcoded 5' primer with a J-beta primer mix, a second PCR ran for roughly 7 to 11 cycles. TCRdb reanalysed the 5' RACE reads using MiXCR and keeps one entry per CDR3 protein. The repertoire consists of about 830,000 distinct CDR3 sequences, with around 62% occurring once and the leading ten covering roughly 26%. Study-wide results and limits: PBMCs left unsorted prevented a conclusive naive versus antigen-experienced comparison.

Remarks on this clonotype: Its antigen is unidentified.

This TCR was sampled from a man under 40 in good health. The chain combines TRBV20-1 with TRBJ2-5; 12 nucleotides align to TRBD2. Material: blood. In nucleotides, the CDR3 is TGCAGTGCTACTACTAGCGGGGGGCCGGGAGAGGAGACCCAGTACTTC. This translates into CSATTSGGPGEETQYF.